Detailed here is one T cell receptor beta chain. What it recognizes is unknown. These data belong to a study of immune heterogeneity within non-small cell lung tumors. General study results and limits: Within each patient, tumor sites shared identical dominant CDR3 beta clonotypes and also held site-unique high-frequency clones. Higher local tumor mutational burden went with moderately higher local T-cell clonality, R around 0.35.

Template came from bulk tumor genomic DNA, at approximately 640 ng per sample. Spaced far apart, several biopsies were taken from each primary tumor during surgery. The cohort was untreated, with newly diagnosed non-small cell lung cancer undergoing curative surgery. Amplification of TCR beta CDR3 was performed by multiplex PCR with 32 V and 13 J primers. Each CDR3 protein is one row after TCRdb ran MiXCR on the multiplex PCR reads. Of several thousand distinct CDR3 sequences listed, over 35% are singletons. This CDR3 region has 14 residues. V lost 0 bases, J lost 1 base, and 4 bases lay in between. CDR1 SGHDT and CDR2 YYEEEE come from the germline V gene.

This chain uses TRBV5-6 with TRBJ2-2; D gene unclear. The TCR was taken from a man between 65 and 85 years old with non-small cell lung cancer. The sample taken for sequencing was lung tumor tissue. The CDR3 reads CASSLGRNTGELFF. Written as DNA, the CDR3 is TGTGCCAGCAGCTTGGGACGGAACACCGGGGAGCTGTTTTTT. The full variable domain, its missing parts supplied by reference TRBV5-6 and TRBJ2-2, is DAGVTQSPTHLIKTRGQQVTLRCSPKSGHDTVSWYQQALGQGPQFIFQYYEEEERQRGNFPDRFSGHQFPNYSSELNVNALLLGDSALYLCASSLGRNTGELFFGEGSRLTVL.